The 9 T cell receptor beta chains in this list originate from one sample, sequenced in a study of blood T cell repertoires in COVID-19. The data were produced by immunoSEQ multiplex PCR, yet TCRdb's version contains in-frame clones alone and is incomplete. The table records 250,000 to 350,000 clones, about 90% of them present only once. The source material was PBMCs or T cells enriched from blood (not recorded which). These receptors all come from a woman aged 18-29 years with acute COVID-19.

To note about this clone: Additional DNA sequences in this sample encode the identical CDR3. V gene TRBV18 combines with J gene TRBJ2-7; 7 bases agree with TRBD1. The CDR3 loop spans 13 amino acids. The V gene's germline CDR1 is KGHSH and CDR2 LQKENI. J was trimmed by 2 bases and V by 3 bases; bases with no gene match: 1. CDR3 coding DNA: TGTGCCAGCTCACCGGACAGGACCTACGAGCAGTACTTC. As protein: CASSPDRTYEQYF. Combining the CDR3 with reference TRBV18 and TRBJ2-7 gives the whole variable domain NAGVMQNPRHLVRRRGQEARLRCSPMKGHSHVYWYRQLPEEGLKFMVYLQKENIIDESGMPKERFSAEFPKEGPSILRIQQVVRGDSAAYFCASSPDRTYEQYFGPGTRLTVT.

This chain links TRBV25-1 with TRBJ2-3, with 8 bases aligning to TRBD1. The CDR3 runs to 14 residues. The V segment lost 3 bases and the J segment 6 bases; nucleotides outside the gene matches: 5. Germline V gene data show CDR1 as MGHDK and CDR2 as SYGVNS. Here the CDR3 reads CASSDATGVDTQYF. The CDR3 bases are TGTGCCAGCAGTGATGCGACAGGGGTGGATACGCAGTATTTT. The full variable domain, rest sourced from reference TRBV25-1 and TRBJ2-3, is EADIYQTPRYLVIGTGKKITLECSQTMGHDKMYWYQQDPGMELHLIHYSYGVNSTEKGDLSSESTVSRIRTEHFPLTLESARPSHTSQYLCASSDATGVDTQYFGPGTRLTVL.

The chain uses TRBV3-1 (or the pseudogene TRBV3-2) and TRBJ2-3; D is possibly TRBD2 (5 bases). Trimming removed 1 base at V and 2 bases at J, with 10 bases between. CDR1 LGHDT and CDR2 YNNKEL come from the germline V gene (reference sequence). The CDR3 contains 15 residues. CDR3 sequence (DNA): TGTGCCAGCAGCCAAGCCGGGATCTACACAGATACGCAGTATTTT. It translates to CASSQAGIYTDTQYF.

This chain links TRBV7-9 with TRBJ1-1; TRBD1 agrees at 7 bases. The CDR3 runs to 11 residues. Germline CDR1 reads SEHNR; CDR2 reads FQNEAQ (reference sequence). V shed 3 bases, J shed 11 bases, and the junction held 3 bases outside the gene matches. The CDR3 coding sequence is TGTGCCAGCAGCTTTGGACAGGAGGCTTTCTTT. Its translation is CASSFGQEAFF.

J is TRBJ1-3 and V is TRBV12-3 or TRBV12-4; D is unclear. This CDR3 is 11 amino acids long. Trimming left V 3 bases short and J 11 bases short, with 8 bases between. The CDR3 nucleotides are TGTGCCAGCAGTTTGAAGAGATCCATATATTTT. Protein: CASSLKRSIYF.

This chain connects TRBV6-4 to TRBJ2-3; TRBD2 matches at 10 bases. The CDR3 has 16 residues. The trim removed 0 bases at V and 5 bases at J, leaving 5 bases unmatched. CDR1 is MRHNA and CDR2 is SNTAGT in the germline V gene. The CDR3 coding sequence is TGTGCCAGCAGTGACTCGGCTAGCGGGAGTATAGATACGCAGTATTTT. This sequence encodes CASSDSASGSIDTQYF.

This clone appeared a single time. The gene calls are TRBV6-5 and TRBJ1-1, with 7 positions matching TRBD1. Trimming cost V 7 bases and J 3 bases; bases outside gene matches: 11. The CDR3 loop spans 15 amino acids. Germline loops: CDR1 MNHEY, CDR2 SVGAGI. This chain's CDR3 is CASIRGGGLDTEAFF. Written as DNA, the CDR3 is TGTGCCAGCATACGAGGGGGCGGTCTGGACACTGAAGCTTTCTTT.

DNA for the CDR3: TGCAGCGTTGAAGATCGCTCAGGGCCTGGAAACACCATATATTTT. Amino acid sequence: CSVEDRSGPGNTIYF. The chain joins TRBV29-1 to TRBJ1-3; TRBD1 might be the D (5 bases). Trimming took 0 bases from V and 2 from J, leaving 11 bases between them. Germline CDR1 reads SQVTM; CDR2 reads ANQGSEA. CDR3 length: 15 residues. Variable domain in full (rest from reference TRBV29-1 and TRBJ1-3): SAVISQKPSRDICQRGTSLTIQCQVDSQVTMMFWYRQQPGQSLTLIATANQGSEATYESGFVIDKFPISRPNLTFSTLTVSNMSPEDSSIYLCSVEDRSGPGNTIYFGEGSWLTVV.

Written as DNA, the CDR3 is TGTGCCAGCACCCGGGTGGCCACTGAAGCTTTCTTT. This codes for CASTRVATEAFF. The J gene is TRBJ1-1, the V gene TRBV28, with D hard to call. V was shortened by 7 bases and J by 4 bases, with 10 bases between the two germline ends. Germline CDR1 and CDR2: MDHEN and SYDVKM. CDR3 length: 12 amino acids. The whole variable domain, filled in from reference TRBV28 and TRBJ1-1, reads DVKVTQSSRYLVKRTGEKVFLECVQDMDHENMFWYRQDPGLGLRLIYFSYDVKMKEKGDIPEGYSVSREKKERFSLILESASTNQTSMYLCASTRVATEAFFGQGTRLTVV.